This passage covers 21 T cell receptor beta chains from one sample sequenced in a study of T cells after yellow fever vaccination. MiXCR was run by TCRdb on the 5' RACE reads, yielding one entry per CDR3 protein. The repertoire includes about 260,000 distinct CDR3 sequences, around 4.9% of them detected once, and roughly 3.5% sits in the top ten. Sequencing used CD4+ T cells sorted from PBMCs, obtained on the day of the yellow fever booster vaccination. The receptors derive from a man between 18 and 35 years old who received the YFV17D yellow fever vaccine.

In DNA form, the CDR3 reads TGTGCCAGCAGCCCCTATTTGACCCCAGGGGACACTGAAGCTTTCTTT. It codes for CASSPYLTPGDTEAFF. V is TRBV11-3 and J is TRBJ1-1; the D gene is possibly TRBD1 (6 bases). This CDR3 comprises 16 residues. CDR1 SGHNT and CDR2 YENEEA come from the germline V gene. V was clipped by 5 bases and J by 3 bases, with 19 bases between them.

This clonotype has a handful of counts. The chain couples TRBV7-3 to TRBJ1-1, with D perhaps matching TRBD1 (5 bases). The V and J ends lost 5 bases and 10 bases respectively, with 20 bases between them. The CDR3 runs 14 residues. Germline CDR1 and CDR2: SGHTA and FQGTGA. This chain's CDR3 is CASSPLGGDPGAFF. The DNA of the CDR3 is TGTGCCAGCAGCCCCCTAGGAGGGGATCCTGGAGCTTTCTTT.

The chain links TRBV7-7 to TRBJ2-7, with a tentative D call TRBD2 (5 bases). In germline, CDR1 is SSHAT, CDR2 FNYEAQ (reference sequence). The CDR3 totals 17 residues. In DNA, the CDR3 is TGTGCTAGCAGCTTAGCTACCAGGAGGTGGGACTCCTACGAGCAGTACGTC. Its translation: CASSLATRRWDSYEQYV.

This clonotype has at least ten counts. V gene TRBV5-1 combines with J gene TRBJ2-3, with a weak D call TRBD1 (6 bases). The CDR3 sequence is 14 residues long. The V and J ends lost 2 bases and 6 bases respectively, with 13 bases between them. Germline CDR1 SGHRS, CDR2 YFSETQ. The CDR3 nucleotides are TGCGCCAGCAGCTTTACACGGACAGCTGATACGCAGTATTTT. It encodes CASSFTRTADTQYF.

The chain joins TRBV6-2 or TRBV6-3 to TRBJ2-5; possible D gene TRBD2, 5 bases. CDR3 length: 11 residues. Germline V gene lookup returns CDR1 MNHEY and CDR2 SVGEGT. V lost 5 bases, J lost 7 bases, and 8 bases lay in between. CDR3 protein: CASSLRGTQYF. CDR3 in DNA: TGTGCCAGCAGTCTTCGGGGGACCCAGTACTTC.

In this sample, this clonotype turned up a few times. The V gene is TRBV6-5, the J gene TRBJ1-1; D is undetermined. The length of the CDR3 is 14 residues. Germline values: CDR1 MNHEY, CDR2 SVGAGI. V shed 2 bases and J shed 3 bases, with 10 bases lying between them. The CDR3 reads CASSYGVGYTEAFF. The CDR3 nucleotides are TGTGCCAGCAGTTACGGGGTCGGTTACACTGAAGCTTTCTTT.

V and J are TRBV4-3 and TRBJ2-1; 7 bases are shared with TRBD1. Germline CDR1 LGHNA, CDR2 YSLEER. The CDR3 is 15 residues long. V shed 3 bases, J shed 7 bases, and the junction held 9 bases outside the gene matches. CDR3 nucleotides: TGCGCCAGCAGCCAGGCGACAGGGTCATGGAATGAGCAGTTCTTC. This gives the protein CASSQATGSWNEQFF.

This clonotype was counted between two and nine times. This sequence joins TRBV6-5 and TRBJ1-5; no clear D gene. V was cut by 6 bases and J by 9 bases, with 9 bases left in between. Germline V gene sequence: CDR1 MNHEY, CDR2 SVGAGI. The CDR3 has 11 amino acids. The chain's CDR3 is CASSDGGPQHF. In DNA, the CDR3 is TGTGCCAGCAGCGACGGAGGGCCCCAGCATTTT.

This clonotype showed up many times. The chain employs TRBV5-1 and TRBJ2-3, with D tentatively TRBD1 or TRBD2 (5 bases each). The V gene's germline CDR1 is SGHRS and CDR2 YFSETQ. This CDR3 comprises 16 residues. V was trimmed by 4 bases and J by 2 bases, leaving 17 bases between them. The CDR3 sequence: CASSQQADTITDTQYF. Written as DNA, the CDR3 is TGCGCCAGCAGCCAACAAGCGGACACCATCACAGATACGCAGTATTTT.

V and J are TRBV4-3 and TRBJ1-6; D is uncertain. The CDR3 length is 18 residues. V was clipped by 0 bases and J by 0 bases, with 12 bases between them. Looked up from germline, CDR1 is LGHNA and CDR2 is YSLEER. CDR3 nucleotide sequence: TGCGCCAGCAGCCAAGAGGGGATTTGGGGCTCCTATAATTCACCCCTCCACTTT. This codes for CASSQEGIWGSYNSPLHF.

This clonotype occurred a few times. The rearrangement links TRBV7-2 to TRBJ2-5; D is perhaps TRBD1 (6 bases). The V gene lost 5 bases and the J gene lost 2 bases, with 15 bases spanning the gap. The length of the CDR3 is 15 residues. Germline CDR1 reads SGHTA; CDR2 reads FQGNSA. In DNA, the CDR3 is TGTGCCAGCAGCCTAGGGACATCACTACAAGAGACCCAGTACTTC. Protein: CASSLGTSLQETQYF.

As concerns this clonotype: Germline is not matched at one junction end, which may reflect a read error. The chain carries TRBV2 and TRBJ1-2; 7 nucleotides agree with TRBD1. CDR3 size: 18 residues. Per germline, CDR1 SNHLY and CDR2 FYNNEI. Here the CDR3 DNA reads TGTGCGAGCAGTTCTCACCGGGACAGCAGACGAAATAACTATGGCTACACCTTC. It codes for CASSSHRDSRRNNYGYTF.

This clonotype was found many times. CDR3 bases: TGCAGTGCTAGGAATGAGGCGGGATTGGGCGAGCAGTACGTC. Its protein product is CSARNEAGLGEQYV. V gene TRBV20-1 combines with J gene TRBJ2-7, with D possibly matching TRBD2 (6 bases). V was cut by 3 bases and J by 6 bases, with 18 bases left in between. Per germline, CDR1 DFQATT and CDR2 SNEGSKA (reference sequence). There are 14 residues in the CDR3.

This clonotype appeared many times. V usage is TRBV6-1 and J usage is TRBJ1-1; D is ambiguous. The CDR3 spans 14 residues. Trimming pared 2 bases from V and 0 bases from J, leaving 7 bases between. Germline loops: CDR1 MNHNS, CDR2 SASEGT. The CDR3 spells CASSESGLNTEAFF. The CDR3 DNA sequence: TGTGCCAGCAGTGAATCGGGTTTGAACACTGAAGCTTTCTTT.

This clonotype appeared many times. The gene calls are TRBV4-3 and TRBJ2-2, with 13 nucleotides matching TRBD2. The J segment lost 7 bases and the V segment lost 4 bases, leaving 6 bases of the junction unmatched. Germline V gene data show CDR1 as LGHNA and CDR2 as YSLEER. The CDR3 spans 16 residues. The CDR3 region has the DNA TGCGCCAGCAGCCGCGGGACTAGCGGGGCAATCGGGGAGCTGTTTTTT. Translation: CASSRGTSGAIGELFF.

The V call is TRBV5-1, the J call TRBJ2-3; D ambiguous. From germline, CDR1 is SGHRS and CDR2 YFSETQ. The length of the CDR3 is 15 residues. Trimming pared 0 bases from V and 1 base from J, leaving 9 bases between. CDR3 bases: TGCGCCAGCAGCTTGGACCCCTGGGGCACAGATACGCAGTATTTT. It specifies CASSLDPWGTDTQYF.

This clonotype was counted a few times. J is TRBJ1-6 and V is TRBV25-1; D possibly corresponds to TRBD1 (5 bases). The CDR3 contains 14 residues. Germline V CDR1 and CDR2: MGHDK, SYGVNS. Trimming removed 5 bases from V and 7 bases from J, with 12 bases in between. CDR3 sequence (DNA): TGTGCCAGCAGTCGGGGCTATCCCAATTCACCCCTCCACTTT. It translates to CASSRGYPNSPLHF.

This clonotype was recorded a few times. The J gene is TRBJ2-1, the V gene TRBV7-9, with 8 nucleotides matching TRBD2. This CDR3 is built from 19 residues. With 4 bases clipped from V and 0 bases from J, the junction kept 14 bases outside the gene matches. CDR1 is SEHNR and CDR2 is FQNEAQ in the germline V gene (reference sequence). Written as DNA, the CDR3 is TGTGCCAGCAGCTCGACTAGCGAATCAAACTGGGGCTCCTACAATGAGCAGTTCTTC. Its translation is CASSSTSESNWGSYNEQFF.

The V call is TRBV20-1, the J call TRBJ1-5; tentatively, D is TRBD1 (5 bases). Germline V gene data show CDR1 as DFQATT and CDR2 as SNEGSKA (reference sequence). Trimming left V 5 bases short and J 6 bases short, with 17 bases between. The CDR3 contains 14 residues. The DNA for the CDR3 is TGCAGTGCTCCAGCGGGGCAGGCGGGTCAGCCCCAGCATTTT. It translates to CSAPAGQAGQPQHF.

This clonotype has a count of ten or more. V gene TRBV4-3 combines with J gene TRBJ2-3; D assignment may be TRBD1 or TRBD2 (5 bases each). The CDR3 has 17 amino acids. Deletions cut 0 bases from V and 1 base from J, with 14 bases between. The germline V gene has CDR1 LGHNA and CDR2 YSLEER. The CDR3 spells CASSQDWDGGGTDTQYF. CDR3 nucleotides: TGCGCCAGCAGCCAAGATTGGGACGGCGGAGGCACAGATACGCAGTATTTT.

The chain carries TRBV7-2 and TRBJ1-2; the D gene is possibly TRBD1 (5 bases). Trimming cost V 4 bases and J 0 bases, with 9 bases left between them. The CDR3 sequence is 14 residues long. The germline CDR1 and CDR2 sequences are SGHTA and FQGNSA. The CDR3: CASSSGPANYGYTF. CDR3 bases: TGTGCCAGCAGCTCAGGGCCAGCTAACTATGGCTACACCTTC. The complete variable domain, with remaining parts taken from reference TRBV7-2 and TRBJ1-2, reads GAGVSQSPSNKVTEKGKDVELRCDPISGHTALYWYRQSLGQGLEFLIYFQGNSAPDKSGLPSDRFSAERTGGSVSTLTIQRTQQEDSAVYLCASSSGPANYGYTFGSGTRLTVV.